A selection of T cell receptor beta chains follows, all from one sample in a study of blood T cell repertoires in COVID-19. The assay was immunoSEQ multiplex PCR, and TCRdb's table has in-frame clones only and misses some. The table includes fewer than 250,000 clones, 83% detected once. The sequencing sample was made of PBMCs or T cells enriched from blood (not recorded which). Every receptor here comes from a woman in her forties or fifties who had been exposed to COVID-19. Each CDR3 is given with its conserved first and last residue. The order of the fields is J gene, clone size, V gene, D gene, CDR3 DNA, CDR3 protein. D genes are given only for firm matches. Size values are once, few and many counts, or a class for expanded clones, and some rows have none.

J: TRBJ1-2
size: .
V: TRBV6-2/TRBV6-3
D: .
DNA: TGTGCCAGCAGTAAGCCACAGGGTATCGGCTACACCTTC
CDR3: CASSKPQGIGYTF

J: TRBJ1-2
size: .
V: TRBV5-1
D: .
DNA: TGCGCCAGCAGCTCCCAGGGGATCTATGGCTACACCTTC
CDR3: CASSSQGIYGYTF

J: TRBJ1-1
size: .
V: TRBV19
D: .
DNA: TGTGCCAGTAGACCCTCGGGGAGGGCGGCTTTCTTT
CDR3: CASRPSGRAAFF

J: TRBJ1-6
size: .
V: TRBV7-9
D: .
DNA: TGTGCCAGCAGCTTGGGGGGGGACATAAATTCACCCCTCCACTTT
CDR3: CASSLGGDINSPLHF

J: TRBJ1-2
size: .
V: TRBV12-3/TRBV12-4
D: .
DNA: TGTGCCAGCAGTCCTACAGGGACAGGCTACACCTTC
CDR3: CASSPTGTGYTF

J: TRBJ2-5
size: once
V: TRBV7-2
D: TRBD1
DNA: TGTGCCAGCAGCCGTCGGACAGGGGCAGAGACCCAGTACTTC
CDR3: CASSRRTGAETQYF

J: TRBJ2-2
size: .
V: TRBV7-9
D: .
DNA: TGTGCCAGCATCCCTCGGGGGGCCATGTTCGGCGGGGAGCTGTTTTTT
CDR3: CASIPRGAMFGGELFF

J: TRBJ1-2
size: .
V: TRBV7-2
D: TRBD1
DNA: TGTGCCAGCAGCCCAGCGACAGGGGTCTTCTATGGCTACACCTTC
CDR3: CASSPATGVFYGYTF

J: TRBJ1-4
size: once
V: TRBV7-9
D: TRBD1
DNA: TGTGCCAGCAGCCCCCGGGGACAGGCCGGAGAAAAACTGTTTTTT
CDR3: CASSPRGQAGEKLFF

J: TRBJ1-2
size: .
V: TRBV5-6
D: .
DNA: TGTGCCAGCAGCTTGGCCGCGGATGGCTACACCTTC
CDR3: CASSLAADGYTF

J: TRBJ1-2
size: .
V: TRBV5-4
D: .
DNA: TGTGCCAGCAATGTTCGGGGGGGGTATGGCTACACCTTC
CDR3: CASNVRGGYGYTF

J: TRBJ1-1
size: .
V: TRBV11-1
D: .
DNA: TGTGCCAGCAGCTCTTTCGGGGGGGTTGGCGGCACTGAAGCTTTCTTT
CDR3: CASSSFGGVGGTEAFF

J: TRBJ2-2
size: few
V: TRBV9
D: TRBD1
DNA: TGTGCCAGCAGCGCAGGACAGGGGATCGTCGCCGGGGAGCTGTTTTTT
CDR3: CASSAGQGIVAGELFF

J: TRBJ1-2
size: .
V: TRBV5-4
D: .
DNA: TGTGCCAGCACTACCTTGGGGGGTGGTGGCTACACCTTC
CDR3: CASTTLGGGGYTF

J: TRBJ1-1
size: few
V: TRBV29-1
D: TRBD1
DNA: TGCAGCGTTAACAGGGGCACTGAAGCTTTCTTT
CDR3: CSVNRGTEAFF

J: TRBJ1-1
size: .
V: TRBV5-4
D: TRBD1
DNA: TGTGCCAGCAGCCCGGGACAGGCGAACACTGAAGCTTTCTTT
CDR3: CASSPGQANTEAFF

J: TRBJ2-2
size: .
V: TRBV13
D: .
DNA: TGTGCCAGCAGCCCCACGGGACACACGAACACCGGGGAGCTGTTTTTT
CDR3: CASSPTGHTNTGELFF

J: TRBJ1-5
size: .
V: TRBV28
D: .
DNA: TGTGCCAGCAGAGTTGGAGGAGGGTATAGCAATCAGCCCCAGCATTTT
CDR3: CASRVGGGYSNQPQHF

J: TRBJ2-1
size: .
V: TRBV5-1
D: TRBD1
DNA: TGCGCCAGCAGCTTGCCGGGACAGGGTCGGAATGAGCAGTTCTTC
CDR3: CASSLPGQGRNEQFF

J: TRBJ2-1
size: .
V: TRBV2
D: .
DNA: TGTGCCAGCAGTGGGGCAATTGAGCAGTTCTTC
CDR3: CASSGAIEQFF

J: TRBJ2-1
size: .
V: TRBV2
D: .
DNA: TGTGCCAGCAGGGAGGGTGAGCAGTTCTTC
CDR3: CASREGEQFF

J: TRBJ1-2
size: .
V: TRBV7-2
D: TRBD1
DNA: TGTGCCAGCAGCTTATCATCGGACAGGGGAAATGGCTACACCTTC
CDR3: CASSLSSDRGNGYTF

J: TRBJ2-5
size: .
V: TRBV5-1
D: .
DNA: TGCGCCAGCAGCTTGGGACAGTTTACACTAGCTCAAGAGACCCAGTACTTC
CDR3: CASSLGQFTLAQETQYF

J: TRBJ2-1
size: .
V: TRBV28
D: TRBD2
DNA: TGTGCCAGCACCGGCGGGAGGGGGCCCTCTTCCTACAATGAGCAGTTCTTC
CDR3: CASTGGRGPSSYNEQFF

J: TRBJ1-6
size: once
V: TRBV10-2
D: TRBD1
DNA: TGCGCCAGCGCAGGGGGGATTAATTCACCCCTCCACTTT
CDR3: CASAGGINSPLHF

J: TRBJ1-4
size: .
V: TRBV27
D: .
DNA: TGTGCCAGCAGTTTCCGGGTCCCCGATGAAAAACTGTTTTTT
CDR3: CASSFRVPDEKLFF

J: TRBJ2-5
size: once
V: TRBV29-1
D: TRBD2
DNA: TGCAGCGTTCAGCGGGGGACCCAAGAGACCCAGTACTTC
CDR3: CSVQRGTQETQYF

J: TRBJ2-7
size: .
V: TRBV6-5
D: TRBD1
DNA: TGTGCCAGCACCCGTATTCCGGGACAGGCAGACGAGCAGTACTTC
CDR3: CASTRIPGQADEQYF

J: TRBJ1-3
size: .
V: TRBV29-1
D: .
DNA: TGCAGCGTTGAGCCCGGTCTCTCTGGAAACACCATATATTTT
CDR3: CSVEPGLSGNTIYF

J: TRBJ2-5
size: .
V: TRBV21-1
D: .
DNA: TGTGCCAGCAGCTCTATGACAGGGTGCGTCCCCGGTACCCAAGAGACCCAGTACTTC
CDR3: CASSSMTGCVPGTQETQYF

J: TRBJ2-5
size: .
V: TRBV30
D: .
DNA: TGTGCCTGGAGTAGGGGGGGCCAAGAGACCCAGTACTTC
CDR3: CAWSRGGQETQYF

J: TRBJ1-3
size: .
V: TRBV5-4
D: .
DNA: TGTGCCAGCAGCTTGGGGTCAGGGTCCTCTGGAAACACCATATATTTT
CDR3: CASSLGSGSSGNTIYF

J: TRBJ2-7
size: .
V: TRBV7-7
D: TRBD1
DNA: TGTGCCAGCAGCTCCCCGGGACAGGGCCGTTCCTACGAGCAGTACTTC
CDR3: CASSSPGQGRSYEQYF

J: TRBJ2-7
size: .
V: TRBV28
D: TRBD2
DNA: TGTGCCAGCACCACGAGACTAGCGGTGGAGCAGTACTTC
CDR3: CASTTRLAVEQYF

J: TRBJ2-1
size: .
V: TRBV5-5
D: .
DNA: TGTGCCAGCAGCCCCGGTAGAGCCTCCTACAATGAGCAGTTCTTC
CDR3: CASSPGRASYNEQFF

J: TRBJ1-1
size: .
V: TRBV6-1
D: .
DNA: TGTGCCAGCAGTGACCCCCCCCAGGGCACTGAAGCTTTCTTT
CDR3: CASSDPPQGTEAFF

J: TRBJ2-7
size: .
V: TRBV2
D: TRBD1
DNA: TGTGCCAGCCTCCTGGACAGGGCGGCTCACGAGCAGTACTTC
CDR3: CASLLDRAAHEQYF